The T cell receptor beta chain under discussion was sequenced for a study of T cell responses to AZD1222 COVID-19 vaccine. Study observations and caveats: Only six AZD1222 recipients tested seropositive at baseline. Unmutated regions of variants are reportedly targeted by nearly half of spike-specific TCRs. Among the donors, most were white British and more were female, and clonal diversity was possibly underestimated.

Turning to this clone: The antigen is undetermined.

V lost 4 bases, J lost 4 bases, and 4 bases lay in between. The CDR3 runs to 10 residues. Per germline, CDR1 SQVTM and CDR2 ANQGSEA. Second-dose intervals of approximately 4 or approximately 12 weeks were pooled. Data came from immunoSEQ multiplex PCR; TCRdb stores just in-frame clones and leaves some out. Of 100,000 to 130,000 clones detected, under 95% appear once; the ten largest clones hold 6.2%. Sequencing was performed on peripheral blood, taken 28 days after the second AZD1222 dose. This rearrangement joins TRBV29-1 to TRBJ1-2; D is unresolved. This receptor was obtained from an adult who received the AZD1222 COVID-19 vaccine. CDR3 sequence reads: CSVGGYGYTF. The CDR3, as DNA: TGCAGCGTTGGAGGCTATGGCTACACCTTC.